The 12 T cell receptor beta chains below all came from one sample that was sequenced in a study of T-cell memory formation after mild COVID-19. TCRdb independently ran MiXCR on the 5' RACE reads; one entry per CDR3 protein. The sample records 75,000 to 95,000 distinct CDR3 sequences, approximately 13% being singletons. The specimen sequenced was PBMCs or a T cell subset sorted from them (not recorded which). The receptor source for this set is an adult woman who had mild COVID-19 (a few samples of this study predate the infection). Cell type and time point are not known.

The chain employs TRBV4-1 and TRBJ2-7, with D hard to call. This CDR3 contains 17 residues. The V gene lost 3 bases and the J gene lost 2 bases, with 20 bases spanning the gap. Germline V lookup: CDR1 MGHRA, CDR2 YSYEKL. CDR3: CASSQESRGDSPYEQYF. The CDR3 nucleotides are TGCGCCAGCAGCCAGGAAAGCAGAGGTGATTCACCCTACGAGCAGTACTTC.

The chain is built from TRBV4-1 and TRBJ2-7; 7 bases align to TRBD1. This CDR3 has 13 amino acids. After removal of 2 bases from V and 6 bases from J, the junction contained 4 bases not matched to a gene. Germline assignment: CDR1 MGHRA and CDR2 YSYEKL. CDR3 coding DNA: TGCGCCAGCAGCCAACTAGACAGGGTCGAGCAGTACTTC. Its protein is CASSQLDRVEQYF.

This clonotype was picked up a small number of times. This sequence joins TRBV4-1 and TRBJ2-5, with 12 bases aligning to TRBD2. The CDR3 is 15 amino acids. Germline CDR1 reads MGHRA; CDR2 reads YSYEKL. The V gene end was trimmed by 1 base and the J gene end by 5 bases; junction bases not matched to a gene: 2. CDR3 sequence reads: CASSQGLAGVETQYF. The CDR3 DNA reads TGCGCCAGCAGCCAAGGACTAGCGGGGGTTGAGACCCAGTACTTC.

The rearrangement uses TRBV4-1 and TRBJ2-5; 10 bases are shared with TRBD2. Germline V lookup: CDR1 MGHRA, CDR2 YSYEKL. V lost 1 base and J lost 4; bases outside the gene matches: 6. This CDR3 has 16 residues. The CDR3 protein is CASSQGGLARGETQYF. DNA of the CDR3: TGCGCCAGCAGCCAAGGGGGACTAGCGCGTGGAGAGACCCAGTACTTC.

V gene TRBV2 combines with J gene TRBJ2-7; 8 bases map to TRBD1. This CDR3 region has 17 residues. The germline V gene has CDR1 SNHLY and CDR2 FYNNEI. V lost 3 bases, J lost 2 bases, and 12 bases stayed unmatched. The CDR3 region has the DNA TGTGCCAGCAGTGACCCTCAACGGGCACAGGGGGCCTACGAGCAGTACTTC. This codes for CASSDPQRAQGAYEQYF. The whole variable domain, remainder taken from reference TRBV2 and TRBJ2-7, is EPEVTQTPSHQVTQMGQEVILRCVPISNHLYFYWYRQILGQKVEFLVSFYNNEISEKSEIFDDQFSVERPDGSNFTLKIRSTKLEDSAMYFCASSDPQRAQGAYEQYFGPGTRLTVT.

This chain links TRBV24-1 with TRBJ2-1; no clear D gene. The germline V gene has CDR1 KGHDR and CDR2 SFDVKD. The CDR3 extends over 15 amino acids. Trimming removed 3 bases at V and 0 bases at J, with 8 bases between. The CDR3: CATSDLPSSYNEQFF. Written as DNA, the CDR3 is TGTGCCACCAGTGATCTCCCAAGCTCCTACAATGAGCAGTTCTTC.

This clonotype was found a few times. CDR3 coding DNA: TGTGCCAGCAGCTTATCTAGCGGGGGGGCCGACTCGGATACGCAGTATTTT. This sequence encodes CASSLSSGGADSDTQYF. This chain connects TRBV7-8 to TRBJ2-3, with 12 bases identical to TRBD2. V gave up 2 bases and J gave up 6 bases; unmatched junction bases: 9. Germline CDR1 SGHVS, CDR2 FQNEAQ. The CDR3 totals 17 residues.

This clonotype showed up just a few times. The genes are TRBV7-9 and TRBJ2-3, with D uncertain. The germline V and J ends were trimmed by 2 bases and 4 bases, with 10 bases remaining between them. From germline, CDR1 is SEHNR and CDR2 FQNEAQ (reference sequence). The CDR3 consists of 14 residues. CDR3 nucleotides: TGTGCCAGCAGCTTAAGTATTATCGCAGATACGCAGTATTTT. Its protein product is CASSLSIIADTQYF.

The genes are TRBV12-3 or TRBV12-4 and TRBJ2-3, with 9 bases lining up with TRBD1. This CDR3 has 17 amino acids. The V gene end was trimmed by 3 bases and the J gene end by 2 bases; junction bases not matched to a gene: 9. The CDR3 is CASSFPHRDRDTDTQYF. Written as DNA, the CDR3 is TGTGCCAGCAGTTTTCCCCACCGGGACAGGGACACAGATACGCAGTATTTT.

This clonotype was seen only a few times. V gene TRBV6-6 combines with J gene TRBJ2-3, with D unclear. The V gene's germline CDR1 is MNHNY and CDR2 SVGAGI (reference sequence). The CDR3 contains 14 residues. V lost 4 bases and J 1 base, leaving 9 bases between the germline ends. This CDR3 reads CASSLVHGTDTQYF. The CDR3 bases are TGTGCCAGCAGTTTAGTACACGGCACAGATACGCAGTATTTT.

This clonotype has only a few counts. CDR3 nucleotide sequence: TGTGCCAGCAGCCCACGGGACTACAATGAGCAGTTCTTC. It translates to CASSPRDYNEQFF. V and J are TRBV13 and TRBJ2-1; D is possibly TRBD2 (5 bases). Trimming removed 5 bases at V and 3 bases at J, with 8 bases between. This CDR3 contains 13 residues. Germline V gene sequence: CDR1 PRHDT, CDR2 FYEKMQ (reference sequence).

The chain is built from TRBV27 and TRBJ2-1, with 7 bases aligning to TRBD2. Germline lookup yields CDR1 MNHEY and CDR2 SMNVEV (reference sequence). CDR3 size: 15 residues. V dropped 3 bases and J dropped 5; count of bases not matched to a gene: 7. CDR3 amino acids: CASSFFAGDNNEQFF. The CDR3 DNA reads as TGTGCCAGCAGTTTTTTTGCGGGGGATAACAATGAGCAGTTCTTC.